This record looks at one TCR beta chain sequence and its context. What it binds is unknown. Germline CDR1 and CDR2: SGHVS and FQNEAQ. Trimming at V came to 5 bases and at J to 14 bases, leaving 19 bases not matched to a gene. CDR3 length: 16 residues. RNA transcripts yielded amplified TCR beta CDR3 regions. First-round RT-PCR with HTBI primers amplified the TCR CDR3 region. TCRdb reanalysed the multiplex PCR reads using MiXCR and keeps one entry per CDR3 protein. The sample has 300,000 to 450,000 distinct CDR3 sequences, roughly 18% seen once. The cohort's ophthalmopathy patients, a group with duration under 3 months, had a Clinical Activity Score of at least 3 and a NOSPECS grade of at least 4. This sample stems from a study of T cells in Graves' hyperthyroidism and ophthalmopathy. Study-level results: Ophthalmopathy, which appeared later, was predicted by the model a median about 6 months before onset.

This chain connects TRBV7-8 to TRBJ2-1; TRBD2 matches at 9 bases. The origin of this receptor is a woman aged 40 to 55 with Graves' ophthalmopathy. The sample consisted of blood. CDR3 loop: CASSKSGRTAMGRKFF. The CDR3 DNA follows: TGTGCCAGCAGCAAAAGCGGGAGGACCGCAATGGGGCGTAAGTTCTTC.